This TCR beta chain was recovered during a study of T cell responses to AZD1222 COVID-19 vaccine. The CDR3 covers 16 residues. V gave up 1 base and J gave up 2 bases, with 15 bases separating them. Germline values: CDR1 LNHDA, CDR2 SQIVND (reference sequence). Pooled in the analysis were second doses at about 4 or about 12 weeks. Sequenced by immunoSEQ multiplex PCR; TCRdb stores in-frame clones only, minus some. The table lists tens of thousands of clones, roughly four fifths of them singletons. The rearrangement links TRBV19 to TRBJ2-7, with D possibly TRBD1 on 6 matching bases. The TCR comes from an adult who received the AZD1222 COVID-19 vaccine. Source: peripheral blood, taken 28 days after the second AZD1222 dose. The CDR3 loop reads CASSIAALGTTYEQYF. CDR3 nucleotides: TGTGCCAGTAGTATAGCAGCCCTCGGGACAACCTACGAGCAGTACTTC. Complete variable domain (other parts from reference TRBV19 and TRBJ2-7): DGGITQSPKYLFRKEGQNVTLSCEQNLNHDAMYWYRQDPGQGLRLIYYSQIVNDFQKGDIAEGYSVSREKKESFPLTVTSAQKNPTAFYLCASSIAALGTTYEQYFGPGTRLTVT.